This T cell receptor beta chain was observed in a study of T-cell reconstitution after alpha-beta-depleted transplantation in children. CDR1 and CDR2 from the germline V gene are DFQATT and SNEGSKA (reference sequence). The V gene lost 0 bases and the J gene lost 6 bases, with 11 bases spanning the gap. This CDR3 has 14 residues. Notes on this clonotype: Its cognate antigen is unknown.

General study results and limits: Diversity and T-cell counts at one year after transplant derived mostly from new T cells. Expanded graft clones numbering several hundred reportedly gave rise to alpha-beta T cells about two months after transplant.

The library targeted TCRbeta and was prepared with unique molecular identifiers. Using its own MiXCR run on the PCR reads, TCRdb lists one record per CDR3 protein. The sample shows 200,000 to 250,000 distinct CDR3 sequences, 7% to 9% of them seen only once. The gene calls are TRBV20-1 and TRBJ2-2; weak D call: TRBD1 (5 bases). The clonotype comes from a male patient between 2 and 15 years old who had a stem cell transplant for acute myeloid leukemia, so the T cells may come from the graft donor. This material consisted of PBMCs, mostly from graft donor cells, taken 360 days after TCRalphabeta/CD19-depleted stem cell transplant. The CDR3 nucleotides read TGCAGTGCTAGAGATCTAAGGGGCCCCGGGGAGCTGTTTTTT. Protein sequence: CSARDLRGPGELFF.